Presented here are 23 T cell receptor beta chains from one specimen sequenced in a study of blood T cell repertoires in COVID-19. The table came from immunoSEQ multiplex PCR; TCRdb's copy has only in-frame clones and leaves some out. Seen here are about 70,000 clones, approximately 77% observed once, and the top ten hold roughly 0.83%. The sample was peripheral blood. These receptors were collected from a woman aged 70-85 years with acute or convalescent COVID-19.

This chain uses TRBV7-6 with TRBJ1-1; D call uncertain. CDR3 size: 13 residues. V gave up 5 bases and J gave up 1 base, with 8 bases separating them. Germline CDR1 is SGHVS and CDR2 is FNYEAQ. DNA of the CDR3: TGTGCCAGCAGCCCGACAACGAACACTGAAGCTTTCTTT. Residues: CASSPTTNTEAFF. Using reference TRBV7-6 and TRBJ1-1 for the parts outside the CDR3, the full variable domain is GAGVSQSPRYKVTKRGQDVALRCDPISGHVSLYWYRQALGQGPEFLTYFNYEAQQDKSGLPNDRFSAERPEGSISTLTIQRTEQRDSAMYRCASSPTTNTEAFFGQGTRLTVV.

The chain has TRBV28 and TRBJ2-7; D is possibly TRBD2 (5 bases). The germline CDR1 and CDR2 sequences are MDHEN and SYDVKM. This CDR3 contains 15 residues. The V and J ends lost 5 bases and 0 bases respectively, with 14 bases between them. The CDR3 here is CASSLPGAVSYEQYF. CDR3 coding DNA: TGTGCCAGCAGTCTCCCAGGAGCGGTCTCCTACGAGCAGTACTTC.

The CDR3 DNA reads as TGTGCCTGGAGACCGACAGGGCAATGGGGTGAAGCTTTCTTT. Translated, it gives CAWRPTGQWGEAFF. The rearrangement uses TRBV30 and TRBJ1-1; 7 nucleotides match TRBD1. Germline values: CDR1 GTSNPN, CDR2 SVGIG (reference sequence). This CDR3 comprises 14 residues. Unmatched junction bases numbered 11, after V lost 3 bases and J lost 7 bases. Full variable domain (outside the CDR3, taken from reference TRBV30 and TRBJ1-1): SQTIHQWPATLVQPVGSPLSLECTVEGTSNPNLYWYRQAAGRGLQLLFYSVGIGQISSEVPQNLSASRPQDRQFILSSKKLLLSDSGFYLCAWRPTGQWGEAFFGQGTRLTVV.

The chain uses TRBV6-5 and TRBJ2-7, with 13 bases aligning to TRBD2. The CDR3 covers 13 residues. V shed 9 bases and J 3 bases; nucleotides not matched to a gene: 2. Germline V gives CDR1 MNHEY, CDR2 SVGAGI. CDR3: CASRTSGGYEQYF. The DNA for the CDR3 is TGTGCCAGTCGGACTAGCGGGGGCTACGAGCAGTACTTC.

The chain uses TRBV27 and TRBJ2-1; D is ambiguous. The CDR3 extends over 14 amino acids. Trimming pared 0 bases from V and 4 bases from J, leaving 7 bases between. Per germline, CDR1 MNHEY and CDR2 SMNVEV (reference sequence). The CDR3 sequence: CASSLSVRYNEQFF. CDR3 nucleotide sequence: TGTGCCAGCAGTTTATCCGTCAGGTACAATGAGCAGTTCTTC.

The genes are TRBV6-5 and TRBJ1-2, with 8 bases that match TRBD1. V shed 2 bases, J shed 4 bases, and the junction held 3 bases outside the gene matches. The CDR3 covers 14 residues. Germline V gives CDR1 MNHEY, CDR2 SVGAGI. Here the CDR3 DNA reads TGTGCCAGCAGTTACCGGGACAGGTCCTATGGCTACACCTTC. Its translation is CASSYRDRSYGYTF.

This chain joins TRBV20-1 and TRBJ1-1; tentative D call: TRBD1 (5 bases). This CDR3 region has 13 residues. V was shortened by 3 bases and J by 1 base, with 9 bases between the two germline ends. Germline V gene sequence: CDR1 DFQATT, CDR2 SNEGSKA (reference sequence). As DNA, the CDR3 is TGCAGTGCTAGTGGCGGGGGGAACACTGAAGCTTTCTTT. It specifies CSASGGGNTEAFF.

This clone appeared a single time. V usage is TRBV30 and J usage is TRBJ1-6; D may be TRBD1 (6 bases). The CDR3 extends over 14 amino acids. V lost 4 bases to trimming and J lost 11 bases, with 18 bases between them. Germline-derived CDR1 and CDR2 are GTSNPN and SVGIG (reference sequence). The chain's CDR3 is CAWKGSIQGTPLHF. The CDR3 DNA follows: TGTGCCTGGAAGGGTTCGATTCAGGGGACACCCCTCCACTTT.

This clone was observed a few times. The V call is TRBV7-9, the J call TRBJ1-4; no clear D. V lost 4 bases and J lost 4, with 13 bases in between. The length of the CDR3 is 15 residues. Germline V gives CDR1 SEHNR, CDR2 FQNEAQ (reference sequence). Here the CDR3 reads CASSYSRDRNEKLFF. DNA for the CDR3: TGTGCCAGCAGCTACTCCCGGGATCGTAATGAAAAACTGTTTTTT.

The chain uses TRBV7-9 and TRBJ2-3; 7 nucleotides line up with TRBD2. There are 15 residues in the CDR3. V gave up 5 bases and J gave up 7 bases; unmatched junction bases: 12. Germline-derived CDR1 and CDR2 are SEHNR and FQNEAQ (reference sequence). CDR3 sequence (DNA): TGTGCCAGCAGCGCCCCTGGCGGGGGAGGAAATACGCAGTATTTT. This gives the protein CASSAPGGGGNTQYF.

The chain couples TRBV15 to TRBJ2-1; TRBD2 might be the D (5 bases). The CDR3 runs 15 residues. CDR1 is LNHNV, CDR2 YYDKDF, per germline (reference sequence). Between the trimmed V and J ends, which lost 1 base and 8 bases, there was a span of 15 bases. Here the CDR3 reads CATSRVGTTEDEQFF. DNA of the CDR3: TGTGCCACCAGCAGAGTTGGCACTACGGAGGATGAGCAGTTCTTC.

V usage is TRBV24-1 and J usage is TRBJ2-5; TRBD2 agrees at 11 bases. V dropped 4 bases and J dropped 7; count of bases not matched to a gene: 7. CDR1 and CDR2 (germline): KGHDR, SFDVKD. This CDR3 spans 15 amino acids. The CDR3 region has the DNA TGTGCCACCAGTGACCCGACTAGCGGGGTGGGGACCCAGTACTTC. Encoded protein: CATSDPTSGVGTQYF.

CDR3 amino acids: CASSSQPQGVEQYF. Written as DNA, the CDR3 is TGCGCCAGCAGCTCACAACCTCAGGGGGTGGAGCAGTACTTC. The chain uses TRBV5-1 and TRBJ2-7; TRBD1 matches 7 bases. CDR1 is SGHRS, CDR2 YFSETQ, per germline. V lost 3 bases and J lost 7; bases outside the gene matches: 10. The CDR3 runs 14 residues. The full variable domain, its missing parts supplied by reference TRBV5-1 and TRBJ2-7, is KAGVTQTPRYLIKTRGQQVTLSCSPISGHRSVSWYQQTPGQGLQFLFEYFSETQRNKGNFPGRFSGRQFSNSRSEMNVSTLELGDSALYLCASSSQPQGVEQYFGPGTRLTVT.

The J gene is TRBJ1-2, the V gene TRBV4-2, with a possible D match to TRBD1 (6 bases). With 4 bases removed from V and 8 bases from J, the gap between germline ends came to 14 bases. CDR1 is LGHNA and CDR2 is YNFKEQ in the germline V gene. This CDR3 spans 13 amino acids. The CDR3 is CASSLRQVEGYTF. CDR3 bases: TGTGCCAGCAGCCTCCGACAGGTGGAGGGCTACACCTTC.

The chain couples TRBV5-4 to TRBJ1-4; D is ambiguous. The germline V gene has CDR1 SGHNT and CDR2 YYREEE (reference sequence). V lost 0 bases, J lost 7 bases, and 10 bases lay in between. The CDR3 spans 14 residues. CDR3 amino acids: CASSLAEGFEKLFF. CDR3 DNA sequence: TGTGCCAGCAGCTTGGCGGAGGGCTTTGAAAAACTGTTTTTT.

The gene calls are TRBV20-1 and TRBJ2-3, with 7 bases identical to TRBD1. The CDR3 covers 15 residues. J lost 0 bases, V lost 3 bases, and 6 bases had no gene match. CDR1 and CDR2 (germline): DFQATT, SNEGSKA (reference sequence). The CDR3 here is CSASKGASSTDTQYF. CDR3 coding DNA: TGCAGTGCTAGTAAGGGGGCATCTAGCACAGATACGCAGTATTTT.

The chain joins TRBV3-1 (or the pseudogene TRBV3-2) to TRBJ1-1; possible D gene TRBD1, 6 bases. V was cut by 1 base and J by 6 bases, with 6 bases left in between. Germline CDR1 and CDR2: LGHDT and YNNKEL (reference sequence). This CDR3 contains 12 residues. CDR3 DNA: TGTGCCAGCAGCCAAGGACAGGCTGAAGCTTTCTTT. Translating gives CASSQGQAEAFF.

The V and J genes are TRBV28 and TRBJ1-3; D may be TRBD1 (6 bases). This CDR3 region has 13 residues. The germline CDR1 and CDR2 sequences are MDHEN and SYDVKM. V was trimmed by 3 bases and J by 10 bases, leaving 13 bases between them. The CDR3 DNA reads TGTGCCAGCAGTTTGGGACACGGCGGTACCATATATTTT. Protein: CASSLGHGGTIYF.

J is TRBJ2-5 and V is TRBV24-1; D unresolved. This CDR3 is 13 amino acids long. Germline CDR1 reads KGHDR; CDR2 reads SFDVKD. Trimming removed 1 base at V and 4 bases at J, with 6 bases between. The CDR3 protein is CATSDFRGETQYF. The DNA for the CDR3 is TGTGCCACCAGTGATTTTAGAGGAGAGACCCAGTACTTC.

The chain combines TRBV19 with TRBJ1-6; 7 nucleotides match TRBD1. Germline assignment: CDR1 LNHDA and CDR2 SQIVND (reference sequence). With 6 bases clipped from V and 4 bases from J, the junction kept 6 bases outside the gene matches. This CDR3 region has 15 residues. This chain's CDR3 is CASSRGGSYNSPLHF. The CDR3 bases are TGTGCCAGTAGCCGAGGGGGCTCTTATAATTCACCCCTCCACTTT.

The chain uses TRBV20-1 and TRBJ2-7, with TRBD1 matching 8 bases. J was trimmed by 4 bases and V by 3 bases; bases with no gene match: 20. CDR1 and CDR2 from the germline V gene are DFQATT and SNEGSKA (reference sequence). The CDR3 length is 18 residues. CDR3 region: CSASAPQGQGQTGYEQYF. The CDR3 DNA reads as TGCAGTGCTAGTGCCCCACAAGGACAGGGCCAAACGGGTTACGAGCAGTACTTC.

The gene calls are TRBV11-2 and TRBJ2-5; 9 bases fit TRBD2. Trimming at V came to 5 bases and at J to 2 bases, leaving 3 bases not matched to a gene. The germline CDR1 and CDR2 sequences are SGHAT and FQNNGV. This CDR3 is 14 amino acids long. The CDR3 DNA is TGTGCCAGCAGCCCCAGCGGGAGGCAAGAGACCCAGTACTTC. It encodes CASSPSGRQETQYF.

Only a few counts were recorded for this clone. The chain carries TRBV11-3 and TRBJ2-3; the match to TRBD2 covers 7 bases. After removal of 2 bases from V and 0 bases from J, the junction contained 2 bases not matched to a gene. The CDR3 runs 15 residues. The germline gives CDR1 SGHNT, CDR2 YENEEA. In DNA form, the CDR3 reads TGTGCCAGCAGCTTATCTAGCGGAAGCACAGATACGCAGTATTTT. Translation: CASSLSSGSTDTQYF.